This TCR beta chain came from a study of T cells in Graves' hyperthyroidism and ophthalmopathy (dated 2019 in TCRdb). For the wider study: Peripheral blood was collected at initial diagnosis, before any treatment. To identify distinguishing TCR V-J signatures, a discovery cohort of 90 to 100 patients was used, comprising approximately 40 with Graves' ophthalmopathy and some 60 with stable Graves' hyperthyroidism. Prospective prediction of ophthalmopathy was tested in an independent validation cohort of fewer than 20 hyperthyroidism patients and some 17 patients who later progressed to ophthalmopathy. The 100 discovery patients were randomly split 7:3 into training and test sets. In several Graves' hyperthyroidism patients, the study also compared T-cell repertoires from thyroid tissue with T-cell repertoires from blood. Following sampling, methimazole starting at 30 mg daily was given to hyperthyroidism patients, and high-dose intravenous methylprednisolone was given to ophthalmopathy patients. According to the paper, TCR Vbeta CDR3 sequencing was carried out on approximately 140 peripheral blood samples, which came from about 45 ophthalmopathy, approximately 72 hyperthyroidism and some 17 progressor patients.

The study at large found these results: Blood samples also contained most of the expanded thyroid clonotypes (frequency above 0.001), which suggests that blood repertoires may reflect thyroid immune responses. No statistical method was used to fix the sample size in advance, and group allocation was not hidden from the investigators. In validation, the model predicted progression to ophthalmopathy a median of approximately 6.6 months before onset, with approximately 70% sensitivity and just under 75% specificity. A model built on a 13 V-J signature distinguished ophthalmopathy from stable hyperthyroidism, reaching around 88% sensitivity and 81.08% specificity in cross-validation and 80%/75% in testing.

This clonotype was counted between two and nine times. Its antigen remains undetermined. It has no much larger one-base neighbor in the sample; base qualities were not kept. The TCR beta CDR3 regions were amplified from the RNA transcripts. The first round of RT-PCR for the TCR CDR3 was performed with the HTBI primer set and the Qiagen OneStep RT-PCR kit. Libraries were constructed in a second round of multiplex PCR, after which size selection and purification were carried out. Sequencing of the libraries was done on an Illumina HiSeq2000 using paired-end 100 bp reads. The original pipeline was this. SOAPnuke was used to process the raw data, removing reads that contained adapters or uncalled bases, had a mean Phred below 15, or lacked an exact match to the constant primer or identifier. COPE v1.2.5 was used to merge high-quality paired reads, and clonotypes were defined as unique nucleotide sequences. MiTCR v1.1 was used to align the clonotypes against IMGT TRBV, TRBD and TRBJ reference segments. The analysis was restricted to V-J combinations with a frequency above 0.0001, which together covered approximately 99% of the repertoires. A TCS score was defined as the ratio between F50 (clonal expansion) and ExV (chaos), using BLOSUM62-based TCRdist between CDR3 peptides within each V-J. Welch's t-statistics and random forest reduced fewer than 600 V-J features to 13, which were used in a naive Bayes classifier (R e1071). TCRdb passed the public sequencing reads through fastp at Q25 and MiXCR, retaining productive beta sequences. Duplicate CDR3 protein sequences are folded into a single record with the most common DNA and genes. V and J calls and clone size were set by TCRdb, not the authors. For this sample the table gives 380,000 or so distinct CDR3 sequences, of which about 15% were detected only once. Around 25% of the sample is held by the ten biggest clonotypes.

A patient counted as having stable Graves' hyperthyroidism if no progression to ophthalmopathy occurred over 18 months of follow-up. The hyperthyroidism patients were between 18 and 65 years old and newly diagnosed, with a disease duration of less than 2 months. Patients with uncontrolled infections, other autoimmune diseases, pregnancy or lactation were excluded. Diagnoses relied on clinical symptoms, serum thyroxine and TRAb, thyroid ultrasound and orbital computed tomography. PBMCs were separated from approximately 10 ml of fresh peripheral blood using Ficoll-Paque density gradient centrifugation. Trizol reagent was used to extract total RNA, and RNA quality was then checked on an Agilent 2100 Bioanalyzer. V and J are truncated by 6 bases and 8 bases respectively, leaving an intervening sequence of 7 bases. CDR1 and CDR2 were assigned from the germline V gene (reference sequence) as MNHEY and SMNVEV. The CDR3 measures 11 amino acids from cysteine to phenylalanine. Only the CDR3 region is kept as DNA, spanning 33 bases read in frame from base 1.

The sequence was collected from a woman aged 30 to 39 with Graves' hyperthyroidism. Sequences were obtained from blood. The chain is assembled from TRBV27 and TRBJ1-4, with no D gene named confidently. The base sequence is TGTGCCAGCAGGGTAGGAGAAAAACTGTTTTTT. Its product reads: CASRVGEKLFF.